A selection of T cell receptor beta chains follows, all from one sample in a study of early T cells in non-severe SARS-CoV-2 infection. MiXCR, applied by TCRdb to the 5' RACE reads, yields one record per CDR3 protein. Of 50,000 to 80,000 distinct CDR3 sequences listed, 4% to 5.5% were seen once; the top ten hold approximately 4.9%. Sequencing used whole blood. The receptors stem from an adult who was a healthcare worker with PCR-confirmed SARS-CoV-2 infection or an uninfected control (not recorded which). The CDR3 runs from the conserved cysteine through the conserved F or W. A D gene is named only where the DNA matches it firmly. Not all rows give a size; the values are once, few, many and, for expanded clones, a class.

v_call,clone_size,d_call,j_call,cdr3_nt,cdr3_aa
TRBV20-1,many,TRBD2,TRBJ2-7,TGCAGTGCTAGTTCCTTAGCGGGGACCTACGAGCAGTACTTC,CSASSLAGTYEQYF
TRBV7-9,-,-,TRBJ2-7,TGTGCCAGCAGCTTTGCCGGGTACGAGCAGTACTTC,CASSFAGYEQYF
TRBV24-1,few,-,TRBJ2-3,TGTGCCACCAGTGAGGCGGCCCCAGATACGCAGTATTTT,CATSEAAPDTQYF
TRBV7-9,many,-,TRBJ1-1,TGTGCCAGCAGTTTCGACGGGAACACTGAAGCTTTCTTT,CASSFDGNTEAFF
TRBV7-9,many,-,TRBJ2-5,TGTGCCAGCAGCTTAGACGAGGGGGAGACCCAGTACTTC,CASSLDEGETQYF
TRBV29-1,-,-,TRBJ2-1,TGCAGCGCTTCCAGGACCGGGGACGGCGAGCAGTTCTTC,CSASRTGDGEQFF
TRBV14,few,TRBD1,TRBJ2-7,TGTGCCAGCAGCCAAGATTGGGACAGTTACGAGCAGTACTTC,CASSQDWDSYEQYF
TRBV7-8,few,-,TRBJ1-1,TGTGCCAGCAGCTTAGCCGGACGGAACATGAACACTGAAGCTTTCTTT,CASSLAGRNMNTEAFF
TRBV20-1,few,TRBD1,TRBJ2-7,TGCAGTGCCGCGGGACAGGCCTTGTCCTACGAGCAGTACTTC,CSAAGQALSYEQYF
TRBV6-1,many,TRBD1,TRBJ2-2,TGTGCCAGCAGCGGGGGACAGGGTTTCGGGGAGCTGTTTTTT,CASSGGQGFGELFF
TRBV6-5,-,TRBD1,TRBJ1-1,TGTGCCAGCAGTTACGACAGGGAGGTGGGCACTGAAGCTTTCTTT,CASSYDREVGTEAFF
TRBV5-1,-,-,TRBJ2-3,TGCGCCAGCACCTGGGCTCCTAGCACAGATACGCAGTATTTT,CASTWAPSTDTQYF
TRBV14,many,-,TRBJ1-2,TGTGCCAGCAGCCAAGGGCGGCTTAACTATGGCTACACCTTC,CASSQGRLNYGYTF
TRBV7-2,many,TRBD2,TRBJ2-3,TGTGCCAGCAGCCAAAAGGCTAGCGGTACAGATACGCAGTATTTT,CASSQKASGTDTQYF
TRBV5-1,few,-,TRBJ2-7,TGCGCCAGCAGCTCCGGACGCTCCGCCTACGAGCAGTACTTC,CASSSGRSAYEQYF
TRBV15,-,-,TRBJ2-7,TGTGCCACGGGACACAACTACGAGCAGTACTTC,CATGHNYEQYF
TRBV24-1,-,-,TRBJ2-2,TGTGCCACCAGTGGTTTGTTAACCGGGGAGCTGTTTTTT,CATSGLLTGELFF
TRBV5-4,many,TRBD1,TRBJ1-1,TGTGCCAGCAGCGTCAGGGGGCGGAGGACTGAAGCTTTCTTT,CASSVRGRRTEAFF
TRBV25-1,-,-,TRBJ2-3,TGTGCCAGCAGTGAAGTGGGCAGGGATTCTCGAGATACGCAGTATTTT,CASSEVGRDSRDTQYF
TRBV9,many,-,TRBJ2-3,TGTGCCAGCAGCGTAGTAGTGGGGCCCAGCCAGGGCACAGATACGCAGTATTTT,CASSVVVGPSQGTDTQYF
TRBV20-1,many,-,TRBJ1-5,TGCAGTGCTAGTGCAGGGAATCAGCCCCAGCATTTT,CSASAGNQPQHF